This TCR beta chain was identified during a study of blood T cell repertoires in COVID-19. Study information: Some COVID-19 samples were acute and others convalescent; all came from the United States, Italy and Spain. T cells, B-cell-depleted T cells, or PBMCs provided the cDNA or gDNA that served as material.

With 3 bases clipped from V and 4 bases from J, the junction kept 7 bases outside the gene matches. Per germline, CDR1 SGDLS and CDR2 YYNGEE. The CDR3 consists of 15 residues. Original analysis: Estimation of nucleated cell counts was performed using reference gene primer amplification. This table comes from immunoSEQ multiplex PCR, and its TCRdb copy is limited to in-frame clones, with some not included. Clone size and V and J calls were adopted from that table, with D and trimming inferred from the DNA. The sample carries 250,000 to 300,000 clones, approximately 91% recorded once. Material for sequencing was PBMCs or T cells enriched from blood (not recorded which). This TCR was sampled from a woman between 40 and 50 years old with acute COVID-19. The chain links TRBV9 to TRBJ2-1; 7 bases line up with TRBD2. CDR3 bases: TGTGCCAGCAGCGGATTACACGGGGGGTACAATGAGCAGTTCTTC. It encodes CASSGLHGGYNEQFF. The full variable domain, its missing parts supplied by reference TRBV9 and TRBJ2-1, is DSGVTQTPKHLITATGQRVTLRCSPRSGDLSVYWYQQSLDQGLQFLIQYYNGEERAKGNILERFSAQQFPDLHSELNLSSLELGDSALYFCASSGLHGGYNEQFFGPGTRLTVL.